Listed here is a single T cell receptor (beta chain). Profiled with immunoSEQ multiplex PCR; TCRdb holds only in-frame clones, not every one. The table includes more than 550,000 clones, over 75% detected once. These data belong to a study of shared T cell receptors in the human thymus. The CDR3 extends over 14 amino acids. Germline trimming cut 3 bases from V and 4 bases from J; bases unmatched to any gene: 6. Germline loops: CDR1 MDHEN, CDR2 SYDVKM. This same sample was also taken into another study, of human thymus T cells.

The specimen was thymocytes. This TCR came from a boy under two years old with a congenital heart defect. The chain employs TRBV28 and TRBJ2-7, with TRBD2 matching 7 bases. The CDR3 protein is CASSLGGAGYEQYF. The DNA of the CDR3 is TGTGCCAGCAGTTTGGGAGGGGCGGGGTACGAGCAGTACTTC.